This entry lists 6 T cell receptor beta chains sequenced from one sample in a study of T cells expressing NK-cell markers. Reprocessing the 5' RACE reads, TCRdb reports a single entry for every CDR3 protein and omits DNA. This repertoire includes a few hundred thousand distinct CDR3 sequences. Sequencing used blood T cells: a sorted CD56 or NKG2C T cell subset, CD4+ or CD8+ T cells, or bulk PBMC T cells (not recorded which). The receptors come from a man aged 18-69 years in good health.

This chain joins TRBV12-3 or TRBV12-4 and TRBJ2-1; TCRdb names TRBD1, which stays unverified in the absence of DNA. This CDR3 has 15 residues. The CDR3 here is CASSRQGAGYNEQFF.

This chain uses TRBV3-1 with TRBJ2-2; absent DNA, TCRdb's TRBD1 call cannot be checked. Looked up from germline, CDR1 is LGHDT and CDR2 is YNNKEL (reference sequence). The CDR3 runs to 17 residues. This chain's CDR3 is CASSHGYGTGKAGELFF. The variable domain in full, with the rest retrieved from reference TRBV3-1 and TRBJ2-2, is DTAVSQTPKYLVTQMGNDKSIKCEQNLGHDTMYWYKQDSKKFLKIMFSYNNKELIINETVPNRFSPKSPDKAHLNLHINSLELGDSAVYFCASSHGYGTGKAGELFFGEGSRLTVL.

The V and J genes are TRBV12-3 or TRBV12-4 and TRBJ2-6; no DNA is available, so the TRBD1 call from TCRdb remains unchecked. The CDR3 is 19 residues long. CDR3 amino acids: CASTTGRGQDFSGANVLTF.

This chain uses TRBV20-1 with TRBJ2-5; no DNA is available, so the TRBD1 call from TCRdb remains unchecked. Germline assignment: CDR1 DFQATT and CDR2 SNEGSKA (reference sequence). This CDR3 has 18 residues. CDR3 residues: CSTKAGTTFVLPQETQYF.

The chain is built from TRBV28 and TRBJ1-2. This CDR3 is built from 16 residues. CDR1 MDHEN and CDR2 SYDVKM come from the germline V gene. The CDR3 loop reads CASSLWQSINNYGYTF.

The V gene is TRBV6-1, the J gene TRBJ1-5. Germline CDR1 is MNHNS and CDR2 is SASEGT. The length of the CDR3 is 18 residues. The CDR3 region is CASSEGVGRGDFNQPQHF.